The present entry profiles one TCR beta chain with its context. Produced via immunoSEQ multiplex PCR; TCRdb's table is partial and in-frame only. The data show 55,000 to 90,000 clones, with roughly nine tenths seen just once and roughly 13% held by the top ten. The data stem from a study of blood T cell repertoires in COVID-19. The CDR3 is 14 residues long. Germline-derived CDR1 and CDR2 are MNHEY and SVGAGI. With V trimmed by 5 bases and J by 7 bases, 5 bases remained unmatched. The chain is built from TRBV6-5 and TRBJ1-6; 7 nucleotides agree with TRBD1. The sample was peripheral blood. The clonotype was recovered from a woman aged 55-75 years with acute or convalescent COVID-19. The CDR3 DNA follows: TGTGCCAGCAGTCTACAGGGGAGGAATTCACCCCTCCACTTT. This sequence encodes CASSLQGRNSPLHF.